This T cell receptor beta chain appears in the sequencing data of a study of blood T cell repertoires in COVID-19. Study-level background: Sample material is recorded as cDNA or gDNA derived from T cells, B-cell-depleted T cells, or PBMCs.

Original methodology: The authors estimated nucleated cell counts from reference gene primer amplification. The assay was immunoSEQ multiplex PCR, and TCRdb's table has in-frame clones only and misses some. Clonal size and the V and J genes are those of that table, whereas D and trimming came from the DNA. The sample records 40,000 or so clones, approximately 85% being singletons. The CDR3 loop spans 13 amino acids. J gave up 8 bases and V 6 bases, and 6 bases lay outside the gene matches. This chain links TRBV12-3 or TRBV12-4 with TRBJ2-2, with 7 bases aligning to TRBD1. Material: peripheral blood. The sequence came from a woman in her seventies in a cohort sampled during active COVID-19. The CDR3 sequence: CASSYGTVGELFF. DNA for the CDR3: TGTGCCAGCAGCTATGGGACAGTTGGGGAGCTGTTTTTT.